This TCR beta chain stems from a study of PD-L1 blockade in urothelial cancer. Study-level background: Analyses were performed on blood at 3 weeks after treatment start (the second dose) and at 6 weeks.

Assay used: immunoSEQ multiplex PCR; TCRdb lists only in-frame clones, some missing. The repertoire holds around 50,000 clones, with 82% as singletons. This CDR3 spans 13 amino acids. After removal of 0 bases from V and 10 bases from J, the junction contained 5 bases not matched to a gene. The germline V gene encodes CDR1 SGHDN and CDR2 FVKESK. The time point is: pretreatment peripheral blood. The starting material was PBMCs, obtained around atezolizumab (anti-PD-L1) treatment. The receptor was derived from a man in his fifties or sixties with urothelial cancer. This rearrangement joins TRBV14 to TRBJ1-1, with 7 bases fitting TRBD1. This chain's CDR3 is CASSQERGLGAFF. CDR3 DNA sequence: TGTGCCAGCAGCCAAGAAAGGGGGCTCGGAGCTTTCTTT.